The rows below give T cell receptor beta chains drawn from one sample of a study of T cells in Graves' hyperthyroidism and ophthalmopathy. Each CDR3 protein gets one entry after TCRdb re-called the multiplex PCR reads with MiXCR. The sample has fewer than 750,000 distinct CDR3 sequences, roughly 15% seen once. Input material: blood. Receptors originate from a woman aged 40 to 50 with Graves' ophthalmopathy. CDR3s include the opening cysteine and the closing phenylalanine or tryptophan. D genes are given only for firm matches. A clone size is listed for some rows: how often the clone was seen (once, few, many), or a class if it is expanded.

TRBJ1-1 many TRBV30 . 13 CAWSVLDKTEAFF TGTGCCTGGAGTGTACTTGACAAAACTGAAGCTTTCTTT
TRBJ2-7 . TRBV28 . 14 CASSLPTSTHEQYF TGTGCCAGCAGTTTACCAACTAGCACCCACGAGCAGTACTTC
TRBJ2-7 many TRBV2 . 11 CASSGMAEQYF TGTGCCAGCAGTGGTATGGCCGAGCAGTACTTC
TRBJ1-3 . TRBV4-1 TRBD1 15 CASSHRTGSGNTIYF TGCGCCAGCAGCCATCGGACAGGCTCTGGAAACACCATATATTTT
TRBJ2-7 many TRBV2 TRBD2 9 CASGGVQYF TGTGCCAGCGGGGGGGTGCAGTACTTC
TRBJ2-2 many TRBV28 TRBD1 13 CATQKGATGELFF TGTGCCACCCAGAAGGGGGCTACCGGGGAGCTGTTTTTT
TRBJ1-1 . TRBV10-2 . 12 CASSGTEQRAFF TGCGCCAGCAGTGGGACAGAACAGCGGGCTTTCTTT
TRBJ1-5 many TRBV20-1 . 13 CSARARANQPQHF TGCAGTGCTAGAGCGAGGGCCAATCAGCCCCAGCATTTT
TRBJ2-7 few TRBV27 TRBD1 13 CASSWQGAYEQYF TGTGCCAGCAGTTGGCAGGGGGCTTACGAGCAGTACTTC
TRBJ1-1 . TRBV30 . 11 CAWTGEAEAFF TGTGCCTGGACTGGGGAGGCTGAAGCTTTCTTT
TRBJ2-7 many TRBV27 TRBD1 14 CASSTWTGVYEQYF TGTGCCAGCAGTACCTGGACAGGGGTCTACGAGCAGTACTTC
TRBJ1-2 many TRBV4-3 . 11 CASSQGRGATF TGCGCCAGCAGCCAAGGAAGGGGAGCCACCTTC
TRBJ1-2 few TRBV4-2 TRBD1 17 CASSQEGGTGPTYGYTF TGTGCCAGCAGCCAAGAGGGTGGGACAGGGCCAACCTATGGCTACACCTTC
TRBJ1-2 few TRBV12-3/TRBV12-4 . 14 CASSIHQDNYGYTF TGTGCCAGCAGTATTCATCAGGATAACTATGGCTACACCTTC
TRBJ2-7 many TRBV2 . 11 CATSLGEEQYF TGTGCCACCTCTCTCGGGGAAGAGCAGTACTTC
TRBJ1-1 many TRBV14 . 16 CASSQFPGQMNTEAFF TGTGCCAGCAGCCAATTTCCCGGACAGATGAACACTGAAGCTTTCTTT
TRBJ2-7 few TRBV4-3 . 15 CASSQEVGRSYEQYF TGCGCCAGCAGCCAAGAAGTAGGCAGATCCTACGAGCAGTACTTC
TRBJ2-7 many TRBV6-5 . 14 CASSSGIGPYEQYF TGTGCCAGCAGTTCAGGGATCGGGCCCTACGAGCAGTACTTC
TRBJ1-5 many TRBV2 TRBD1 14 CASRGQGRGQPQHF TGTGCCAGCAGGGGACAGGGGAGGGGTCAGCCCCAGCATTTT
TRBJ2-7 many TRBV10-3 . 15 CAISEENLSSYEQYF TGTGCCATCAGCGAAGAGAATTTGAGTTCCTACGAGCAGTACTTC
TRBJ2-7 many TRBV20-1 TRBD2 16 CSARRLAGGPGYEQYF TGCAGTGCTAGACGACTAGCGGGAGGGCCGGGATACGAGCAGTACTTC
TRBJ1-2 . TRBV25-1 . 9 CASSEPHTF TGTGCCAGCAGTGAACCCCACACCTTC
TRBJ1-5 many TRBV24-1 . 14 CATSSQFSNQPQHF TGTGCCACCAGCTCTCAGTTTAGCAATCAGCCCCAGCATTTT
TRBJ1-5 many TRBV5-1 . 14 CASSPHGGNQPQHF TGCGCCAGCAGTCCGCATGGGGGCAATCAGCCCCAGCATTTT
TRBJ1-5 many TRBV2 TRBD1 15 CASSADRGGSQPQHF TGTGCCAGCAGTGCCGACAGGGGAGGTAGTCAGCCCCAGCATTTT
TRBJ2-1 . TRBV5-1 TRBD1 16 CASSLYGTGGDNEQFF TGCGCCAGCAGCTTGTATGGGACAGGGGGAGACAATGAGCAGTTCTTC
TRBJ2-4 . TRBV28 TRBD2 16 CASSPQVAGGKNIQYF TGTGCCAGCAGCCCCCAGGTAGCGGGGGGGAAAAACATTCAGTACTTC
TRBJ2-2 many TRBV2 TRBD2 17 CASSEQLAGSGAGELFF TGTGCCAGCAGTGAACAACTAGCGGGAAGCGGGGCCGGGGAGCTGTTTTTT
TRBJ2-4 many TRBV7-2 TRBD1 14 CASSWDRGWDIQYF TGTGCCAGCAGCTGGGACAGGGGCTGGGACATTCAGTACTTC
TRBJ2-2 . TRBV28 TRBD1 16 CASSLFAGGKAGELFF TGTGCCAGCAGTTTATTTGCAGGGGGTAAGGCCGGGGAGCTGTTTTTT
TRBJ1-5 many TRBV6-1 TRBD1 14 CASSLDRAIQPQHF TGTGCCAGCAGCCTTGACAGGGCAATTCAGCCCCAGCATTTT
TRBJ1-3 many TRBV19 . 14 CASSIQDSGNTIYF TGTGCCAGTAGTATCCAGGACTCTGGAAACACCATATATTTT
TRBJ2-4 many TRBV18 . 15 CASSPVRGGKNIQYF TGTGCCAGCTCACCCGTGAGGGGGGGCAAAAACATTCAGTACTTC
TRBJ2-5 many TRBV10-3 . 13 CAIRGAGKETQYF TGTGCCATCAGAGGCGCAGGAAAAGAGACCCAGTACTTC
TRBJ1-6 many TRBV12-3/TRBV12-4 . 15 CASTPRGPNHSPLHF TGTGCCAGCACCCCCCGTGGGCCAAATCATTCACCCCTCCACTTT
TRBJ2-1 many TRBV4-3 TRBD2 15 CASSHGSGRAEEQFF TGCGCCAGCAGCCATGGTAGCGGGAGGGCCGAGGAGCAGTTCTTC